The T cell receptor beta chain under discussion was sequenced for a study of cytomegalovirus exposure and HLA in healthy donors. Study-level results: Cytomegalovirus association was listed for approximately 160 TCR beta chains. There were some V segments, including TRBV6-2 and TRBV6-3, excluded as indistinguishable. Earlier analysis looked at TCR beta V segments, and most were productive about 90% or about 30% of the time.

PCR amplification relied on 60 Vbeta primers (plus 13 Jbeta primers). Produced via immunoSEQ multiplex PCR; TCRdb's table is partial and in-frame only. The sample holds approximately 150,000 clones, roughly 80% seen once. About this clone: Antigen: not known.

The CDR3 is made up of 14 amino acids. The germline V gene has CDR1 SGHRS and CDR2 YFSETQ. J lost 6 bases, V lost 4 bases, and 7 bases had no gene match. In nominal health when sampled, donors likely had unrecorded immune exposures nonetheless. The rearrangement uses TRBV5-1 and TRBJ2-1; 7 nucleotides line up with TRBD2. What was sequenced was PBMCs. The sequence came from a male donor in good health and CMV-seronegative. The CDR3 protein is CASSPGLGVNEQFF. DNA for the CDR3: TGCGCCAGCAGCCCCGGACTAGGTGTCAATGAGCAGTTCTTC.